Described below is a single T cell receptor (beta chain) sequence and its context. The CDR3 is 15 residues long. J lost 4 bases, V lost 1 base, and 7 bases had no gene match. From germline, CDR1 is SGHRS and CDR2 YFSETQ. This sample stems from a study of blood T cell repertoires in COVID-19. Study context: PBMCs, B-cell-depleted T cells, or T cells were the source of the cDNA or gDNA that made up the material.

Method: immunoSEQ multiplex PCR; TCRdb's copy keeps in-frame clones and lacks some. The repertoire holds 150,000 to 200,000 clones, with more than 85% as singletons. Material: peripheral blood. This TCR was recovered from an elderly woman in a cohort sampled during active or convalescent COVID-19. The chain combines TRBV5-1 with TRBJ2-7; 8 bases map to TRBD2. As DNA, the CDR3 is TGCGCCAGCAGCTTGCCACCGGGACTAGGTTACGAGCAGTACTTC. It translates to CASSLPPGLGYEQYF.